This paragraph reports one TCR beta chain. It lacks a known antigen. Per-base qualities were not stored, and no clone one base away is much larger. Library generation was performed with the immunoSEQ multiplex PCR assay. For the multiplex PCR, a mixture combining 60 forward primers for TCR Vbeta segments and 13 reverse primers for TCR Jbeta segments was used. The CDR3 region of rearranged TCR beta genes was amplified from genomic DNA with a multiplex PCR assay. The amplified TCR beta libraries were sequenced on the Illumina HiSeq System as 87-base-pair reads. In the paper's pipeline: In a later analysis, 77 million or so unique TCR beta chains were counted across the 500 to 850 repertoires, and about 10 million of these chains were shared by at least two donors. Raw reads were error-corrected and collapsed into unique sequences with a nearest-neighbor algorithm that merged closely related sequences to remove PCR and sequencing errors. V, D and J gene segments were assigned by aligning CDR3 sequences to IMGT reference sequences. Each retained sequence needed at least a six-nucleotide match to both a V gene segment and a J gene segment. Rearrangements were classified as productive when the CDR3 lacked stop codons and remained in frame with V and J, and all other rearrangements were classified as non-productive. CDR3 was defined according to IMGT convention as the region running from the second conserved V-encoded cysteine to the conserved J-encoded phenylalanine. In an earlier analysis of just under 600 of the donors, sequences lacking an unambiguous match to a single V gene segment were excluded. An earlier analysis of 587 of the donors classified V segments as functional when productive rearrangements were above 56.7% and as segregating when the standard deviation between donors was above 5%. A statistical classification framework was built to diagnose cytomegalovirus status from the catalog of TCR beta chain sequences. V and J gene assignment, in a later analysis, came from comparing TCR nucleotide sequences with IMGT/GENE-DB human TR gene sequences. Using the TCRdist pipeline, a later analysis assigned CDR3 sequences along with most-parsimonious VDJ recombination scenarios. A later analysis defined each TCR beta chain by its CDR3 amino acid sequence plus V-gene family, and excluded reads lacking a unique V-gene family. In a later analysis, 450 to 600 highly shared, low-generation-probability nucleotide sequences were removed to address suspected cross-contamination and a sequencing artifact. A later analysis calculated a clonal expansion index for each public chain from normalized within-repertoire ranks of inferred template counts. In a later analysis, generation probabilities were computed with a VDJ recombination model fitted to out-of-frame rearrangements, and the resulting probabilities were checked against IGoR. In a later analysis, hypergeometric tests were used to score TCR-TCR, TCR-HLA and TCR-CMV co-occurrence, with a repertoire-size bias correction applied to TCR pairs. To estimate false discovery rates, a later analysis permuted the HLA or CMV assignments 20 times. In a later analysis, co-occurring TCRs were grouped with DBSCAN, and TCRdist sequence similarity was added when clustering was performed within HLA-allele-positive subsets. Co-occurrence clustering excluded repertoires with fewer than 30,000 or more than 120,000 public chains, plus five with anomalous nucleotide sharing. Imported from immuneACCESS, the table was reduced by TCRdb to in-frame sequences with V and J called. These copies leave out some clones; in studies compared against another copy, an unresolved V gene accounts for under half, and the cause of the remainder is not known. V, J and clone size derive from that table, while D and trimming were established from the DNA sequence. Present in this sample are 80,000 to 95,000 clones, just under 70% of which were seen just once. Approximately 16% of the sample goes to the ten largest clones.

This record belongs to a study of cytomegalovirus exposure and HLA in healthy donors (dated by TCRdb to the late 2010s). Some background on the complete study: In an earlier analysis of 550 to 750 of the donors, about 270 Gb of sequence data and some 120 million unique TCR beta sequences from approximately 180 million T cells were reported. Donor age, sex, ethnicity and CMV serostatus were compiled alongside the repertoire data. The study used immunosequencing to profile the T cell repertoires of approximately 640 subjects and linked those repertoires to cytomegalovirus serostatus. The aim of the study was to test whether cataloging public T cell receptors could identify signatures of past pathogen exposure. To predict cytomegalovirus infection status, the study combined high-throughput TCR immunosequencing, statistical association of individual TCRs with disease status, and machine learning. Typing coverage varied by locus: roughly 629-630 donors for A, B, C, DRB1 and DQB1; under 550 for DQA1; nearly 610 for DPA1; around 450 for DPB1. Rather than drawing on any new phenotypic data, the later analysis identified candidate immune exposures from TCR beta sequences and the way those sequences occurred across donors. An earlier analysis of 500 to 650 of the donors applied high-throughput TCR beta sequencing to assess whether each TCR beta V gene segment acted as functional or pseudogenic. Four or five DR-DQ haplotypes were handled as single units for association and clustering because linkage in the cohort was strong. A separate validation cohort of some 130 different subjects was used in addition to the 666-subject first cohort. A later genetic analysis used genome-wide SNP genotypes for about 60% of the roughly 700 donors, treating that subset as a discovery cohort. An early release that covered fewer than 800 HLA-typed donors contained approximately 300 gigabases of sequencing data and tens of millions of unique TCR sequences. A later analysis re-analyzed previously published TCR beta repertoires from several hundred donors and added high-resolution HLA genotyping to study TCR occurrence patterns. HLA typing covered class I and class II loci at four-digit resolution. Among a few hundred genotyped donors of the cohort, an average of around 240,000 unique TCR beta nucleotide sequences were sequenced per donor, roughly 18% of them non-productive. All discovery cohort repertoires had been generated on a single sequencing platform. Of the roughly 400 genotyped donors, approximately 82% fell in the genetic ancestry cluster associated with self-reported Caucasian donors.

V gives up 0 bases and J gives up 3 bases, and the segment between their germline ends measures 18 bases. Inclusive of the bounding cysteine and phenylalanine, the CDR3 is 17 residues long. The retained sequence is limited to the CDR3, 51 bases, with the frame set at the first base. CDR1 and CDR2, per the germline V gene, are MDHEN and SYDVKM. The cohort comprised around 700 healthy bone marrow donors. At the time of sampling, every cohort member was nominally healthy, though immune exposures that went unrecorded were likely present. The donor tested CMV seropositive and was one of the 289 seropositive cohort members. A peripheral blood sample was provided by each donor, and peripheral blood mononuclear cells were used for TCR beta sequencing. The Qiagen DNeasy Blood Extraction Kit was used to extract genomic DNA from the blood cell samples. Findings and caveats that apply to the study as a whole: A further reported finding was that TCR beta sequences accurately predicted the HLA-A and HLA-B alleles for most subjects in the first cohort. A later genetic analysis associated a missense DCLRE1C variant with V-gene and J-gene trimming of TCR beta chains, and an independent cohort replicated the association. Because counts were too low, about 15 rarely observed V segments, including chromosome 9 orphons, were left out of the earlier analysis of a few hundred of the donors. The 87-base-pair reads could not distinguish some IMGT-functional V segments, including TRBV6-2 and TRBV6-3, so those segments were excluded. Correlated functional status among segregating V segments might reflect linkage disequilibrium, but an unknown experimental factor could not be ruled out. The authors suggested that the approach could potentially be extended to other disease states and immunological phenotypes. CMV serostatus was the only immune exposure information available for the cohort. An earlier analysis of approximately 600 of the donors showed that most TCR beta V segments appeared in productive rearrangements either about 90% or about 30% of the time, which broadly matched IMGT annotations. Compared with the 666-donor mean, donors in an Asian-associated ancestry cluster had fewer N-insertions in productive TCRs, according to a later genetic analysis. In a later analysis, the rate of TCR association differed among HLA loci, with DRB1 alleles having the most associated TCRs and HLA-C alleles having the fewest. Because HLA typing was missing for some donors at each locus, association tests included only the typed subset. The study listed 150 to 200 TCR beta chains as associated with cytomegalovirus. This cohort had only TCR beta chains sequenced, and the lack of alpha or paired-chain data limited which features could be detected. In a later analysis, most CMV-associated TCR beta chains were found to appear HLA-restricted, with HLA associations seemingly driven largely by CMV exposure. In both the original and validation cohorts, the classifier was reported to diagnose cytomegalovirus status with high specificity and sensitivity. When HLA alleles, especially DR and DQ, strongly co-occurred, attributing TCR associations to individual alleles was difficult. Most TCR sequences were observed very rarely across donors, whereas some public TCRs were present in many individuals. Specific HLA alleles were associated with more than 15,000 TCR beta sequences at a false discovery rate of 0.05 in a later analysis. Presence/absence analyses assumed roughly uniform sequencing depth across donors, an assumption that may not hold. A later analysis found that HLA-associated TCR beta chains were more clonally expanded and had lower generation probabilities than equally common non-associated chains. In vitro tests confirmed that a few of the cytomegalovirus-associated TCR beta chains recognize cytomegalovirus antigens. According to a later analysis, parvovirus B19, influenza, CMV and Epstein-Barr virus appeared linked to several top co-occurrence clusters. A group of highly shared sequence variants was considered likely to be a technical artifact of the sequencing pipeline.

The V and J genes are TRBV28 and TRBJ2-7; the best D guess is TRBD1, with 6 bases matching. This TCR came from a woman between 50 and 59 years old in good health and CMV-seropositive. Input material: PBMCs. The DNA sequence is TGTGCCAGCAGTTTATGGGCTGCAGGGGTGGAAATCTACGAGCAGTACTTC. This translates into CASSLWAAGVEIYEQYF.